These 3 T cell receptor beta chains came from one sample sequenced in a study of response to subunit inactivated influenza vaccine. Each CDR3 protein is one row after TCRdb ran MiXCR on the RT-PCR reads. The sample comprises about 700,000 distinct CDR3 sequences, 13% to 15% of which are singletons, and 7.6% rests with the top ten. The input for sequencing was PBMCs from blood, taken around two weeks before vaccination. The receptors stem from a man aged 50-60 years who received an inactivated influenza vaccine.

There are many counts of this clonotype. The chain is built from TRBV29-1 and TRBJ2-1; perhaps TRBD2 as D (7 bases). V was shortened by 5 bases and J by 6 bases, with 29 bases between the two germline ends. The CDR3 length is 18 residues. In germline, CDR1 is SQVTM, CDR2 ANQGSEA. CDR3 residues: CSVRGGGTPEGRLNEQFF. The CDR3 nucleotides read TGCAGCGTTAGGGGAGGGGGTACCCCTGAGGGGAGGCTCAATGAGCAGTTCTTC.

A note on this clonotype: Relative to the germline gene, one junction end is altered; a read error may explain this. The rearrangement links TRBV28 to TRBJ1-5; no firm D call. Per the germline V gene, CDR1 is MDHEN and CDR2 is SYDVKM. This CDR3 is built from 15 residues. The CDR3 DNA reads TGTGCCAGCAGTTTTAGTTCGGGGTTTAATCAGGCCCAGCATTTT. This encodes CASSFSSGFNQAQHF.

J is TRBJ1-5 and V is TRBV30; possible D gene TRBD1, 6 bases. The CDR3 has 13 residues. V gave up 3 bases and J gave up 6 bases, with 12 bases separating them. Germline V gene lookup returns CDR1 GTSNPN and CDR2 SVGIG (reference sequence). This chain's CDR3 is CAWSWGAGQPQHF. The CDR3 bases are TGTGCCTGGAGCTGGGGGGCTGGTCAGCCCCAGCATTTT.